These 24 T cell receptor beta chains came from one sample sequenced in a study of cytomegalovirus exposure and HLA in healthy donors. Here immunoSEQ multiplex PCR was the method, and the copy in TCRdb shows in-frame clones only, minus some. This table holds 200,000 to 300,000 clones, 80% to 95% found once. Input material: PBMCs. Receptors were obtained from a woman aged 25 to 39 in good health and CMV-seronegative.

Concerning this clone: Other nucleotide sequences from this sample produce the same CDR3. V is TRBV7-9 and J is TRBJ2-7; tentatively, D is TRBD1 (6 bases). Germline values: CDR1 SEHNR, CDR2 FQNEAQ (reference sequence). V was cut by 4 bases and J by 3 bases, with 10 bases left in between. This CDR3 is built from 13 residues. CDR3 residues: CASSSTDSYEQYF. Here the CDR3 DNA reads TGTGCCAGCAGCTCAACGGACAGCTACGAGCAGTACTTC.

This clone was seen a single time. The chain carries TRBV27 and TRBJ2-1, with TRBD1 as a possible D gene (5 bases). This CDR3 contains 13 residues. V was pared by 0 bases and J by 12 bases, with 12 bases between. Germline loops: CDR1 MNHEY, CDR2 SMNVEV (reference sequence). CDR3 sequence (DNA): TGTGCCAGCAGTTTATCGGCCGACAGAGGGCAGTTCTTC. Translation: CASSLSADRGQFF.

The chain is built from TRBV7-9 and TRBJ1-1; TRBD1 is a possible D gene (5 bases). Germline values: CDR1 SEHNR, CDR2 FQNEAQ (reference sequence). The CDR3 is 13 amino acids. V was pared by 5 bases and J by 4 bases, with 11 bases between. The DNA for the CDR3 is TGTGCCAGCAGCGTTGGAGGGGCCACTGAAGCTTTCTTT. This sequence encodes CASSVGGATEAFF.

The J gene is TRBJ2-3, the V gene TRBV9; 10 bases agree with TRBD2. The V segment lost 4 bases and the J segment 0 bases; nucleotides outside the gene matches: 11. The CDR3 has 18 amino acids. Germline V gene sequence: CDR1 SGDLS, CDR2 YYNGEE. In nucleotides, the CDR3 is TGTGCCAGCAGCTCTACTAGCGGGACCAGATTAAGCACAGATACGCAGTATTTT. Translation gives CASSSTSGTRLSTDTQYF.

This clone was picked up a small number of times. The rearrangement joins TRBV28 to TRBJ1-2, with 9 positions matching TRBD1. CDR1 and CDR2 from the germline V gene are MDHEN and SYDVKM. This CDR3 is 14 amino acids long. V gave up 7 bases and J gave up 7 bases; unmatched junction bases: 10. CDR3 sequence reads: CASMRDRVTSGYTF. DNA for the CDR3: TGTGCCAGCATGAGGGACAGGGTAACTTCTGGCTACACCTTC.

The gene calls are TRBV27 and TRBJ2-6; 8 bases fit TRBD1. V shed 5 bases and J 1 base; nucleotides not matched to a gene: 4. The CDR3 spans 16 residues. Germline V gene lookup returns CDR1 MNHEY and CDR2 SMNVEV (reference sequence). The CDR3 sequence: CASSRQGTSGANVLTF. CDR3 bases: TGTGCCAGCAGTCGACAGGGGACTTCTGGGGCCAACGTCCTGACTTTC.

The chain links TRBV6-5 to TRBJ1-1, with a possible D match to TRBD1 (6 bases). The CDR3 has 14 amino acids. Trimming took 2 bases from V and 1 from J, leaving 8 bases between them. The germline CDR1 and CDR2 sequences are MNHEY and SVGAGI. CDR3 sequence reads: CASSYLQGNTEAFF. The CDR3 nucleotides read TGTGCCAGCAGTTACCTACAGGGGAACACTGAAGCTTTCTTT.

This rearrangement joins TRBV5-1 to TRBJ2-3, with 7 bases matching TRBD2. The V and J ends lost 2 bases and 7 bases, in that order; junction bases with no gene match: 10. This CDR3 has 15 amino acids. Germline CDR1 SGHRS, CDR2 YFSETQ. Here the CDR3 reads CASSFGGGAQNTQYF. In nucleotides, the CDR3 is TGCGCCAGCAGCTTCGGGGGAGGGGCACAGAATACGCAGTATTTT.

The CDR3 loop reads CASSYRVGDTDTQYF. The DNA of the CDR3 is TGCGCCAGCAGCTACAGGGTTGGGGACACAGATACGCAGTATTTT. The chain is built from TRBV5-1 and TRBJ2-3, with D possibly TRBD1 on 6 matching bases. The germline CDR1 and CDR2 sequences are SGHRS and YFSETQ. The CDR3 sequence is 15 residues long. V lost 3 bases and J lost 2, with 13 bases in between.

This clone appeared a few times. This chain uses TRBV4-1 with TRBJ2-7, with D possibly being TRBD2 (5 bases). V was clipped by 2 bases and J by 0 bases, with 11 bases between them. There are 15 residues in the CDR3. Germline assignment: CDR1 MGHRA and CDR2 YSYEKL. CDR3 sequence (DNA): TGCGCCAGCAGCCAACAATTGGGGAGCTCCTACGAGCAGTACTTC. It translates to CASSQQLGSSYEQYF.

V and J are TRBV28 and TRBJ2-7; 8 positions agree with TRBD1. The V gene's germline CDR1 is MDHEN and CDR2 SYDVKM. The CDR3 is 15 amino acids. The V and J ends lost 4 bases and 0 bases, in that order; junction bases with no gene match: 5. The CDR3 bases are TGTGCCAGCAGTTCGGGGACAGGAAACTCCTACGAGCAGTACTTC. This gives the protein CASSSGTGNSYEQYF.

The DNA for the CDR3 is TGTGCCATCAGTGAGTCGGGACTAACCTACGAGCAGTACTTC. Translated: CAISESGLTYEQYF. The chain recombines TRBV10-3 with TRBJ2-7; TRBD2 aligns across 7 bases. V shed 0 bases and J 2 bases; nucleotides not matched to a gene: 1. Germline lookup yields CDR1 ENHRY and CDR2 SYGVKD. The CDR3 covers 14 residues.

V usage is TRBV30 and J usage is TRBJ1-4, with D perhaps matching TRBD1 (6 bases). The CDR3 runs 16 residues. Germline assignment: CDR1 GTSNPN and CDR2 SVGIG (reference sequence). Trimming removed 2 bases from V and 5 bases from J, with 18 bases in between. The CDR3 sequence is CAWSPVRGGSNEKLFF. The CDR3 nucleotides are TGTGCCTGGAGTCCTGTCCGGGGGGGCTCGAATGAAAAACTGTTTTTT.

The rearrangement joins TRBV11-2 to TRBJ2-5; tentative D call: TRBD1 (6 bases). Germline CDR1 SGHAT, CDR2 FQNNGV. Trimming removed 3 bases at V and 3 bases at J, with 11 bases between. This CDR3 spans 14 amino acids. The CDR3 loop is CASSLAGTKETQYF. In nucleotides, the CDR3 is TGTGCCAGCAGCTTGGCAGGGACAAAAGAGACCCAGTACTTC.

This chain joins TRBV9 and TRBJ1-4; 8 nucleotides line up with TRBD1. V was clipped by 1 base and J by 5 bases; unmatched bases: 4. Germline V CDR1 and CDR2: SGDLS, YYNGEE. CDR3 length equals 15 residues. For the CDR3, the DNA is TGTGCCAGCAGCGTATGGACAGGGCGAAATGAAAAACTGTTTTTT. Protein product: CASSVWTGRNEKLFF.

The rearrangement uses TRBV19 and TRBJ2-7; D perhaps matches TRBD2 (5 bases). Deletions cut 1 base from V and 7 bases from J, with 17 bases between. This CDR3 region has 15 residues. Per germline, CDR1 LNHDA and CDR2 SQIVND (reference sequence). For the CDR3, the DNA is TGTGCCAGTAGTATAGCGTCGAGCGGCCAGAGGGAGCAGTACTTC. Translation: CASSIASSGQREQYF. Looking up the rest from reference TRBV19 and TRBJ2-7 gives the full variable domain: DGGITQSPKYLFRKEGQNVTLSCEQNLNHDAMYWYRQDPGQGLRLIYYSQIVNDFQKGDIAEGYSVSREKKESFPLTVTSAQKNPTAFYLCASSIASSGQREQYFGPGTRLTVT.

This rearrangement joins TRBV7-9 to TRBJ2-3, with 10 bases identical to TRBD1. This CDR3 has 15 amino acids. Germline V gives CDR1 SEHNR, CDR2 FQNEAQ (reference sequence). Trimming removed 4 bases from V and 5 bases from J; junction bases left unmatched: 6. The CDR3 nucleotides are TGTGCCAGCAGCTCGGGACAGGGGAGAGGAGATACGCAGTATTTT. As protein: CASSSGQGRGDTQYF. Filled out from reference TRBV7-9 and TRBJ2-3, the complete variable domain reads DTGVSQNPRHKITKRGQNVTFRCDPISEHNRLYWYRQTLGQGPEFLTYFQNEAQLEKSRLLSDRFSAERPKGSFSTLEIQRTEQGDSAMYLCASSSGQGRGDTQYFGPGTRLTVL.

V is TRBV7-9 and J is TRBJ2-2; D ambiguous. Per the germline V gene, CDR1 is SEHNR and CDR2 is FQNEAQ (reference sequence). V was clipped by 5 bases and J by 6 bases, with 19 bases between them. CDR3 length equals 16 residues. The CDR3 coding sequence is TGTGCCAGCAGCGCCTTGATTAGGCGCATGGCCGGGGAGCTGTTTTTT. Translation gives CASSALIRRMAGELFF.

The chain carries TRBV5-4 and TRBJ2-7; no clear D gene. Trimming shortened V by 4 bases and J by 0 bases, and 14 bases separated the two germline ends. The CDR3 length is 15 residues. Per the germline V gene, CDR1 is SGHNT and CDR2 is YYREEE (reference sequence). CDR3 DNA sequence: TGTGCCAGCAGCGCGCAGGCAATTAGCTCCTACGAGCAGTACTTC. Amino acids: CASSAQAISSYEQYF.

The V gene is TRBV4-3, the J gene TRBJ1-4; no definite D call. Trimming left V 1 base short and J 2 bases short, with 8 bases between. Germline V lookup: CDR1 LGHNA, CDR2 YSLEER. The CDR3 is 15 amino acids. As DNA, the CDR3 is TGCGCCAGCAGCCAAGTACCGGGTACTAATGAAAAACTGTTTTTT. It yields the protein CASSQVPGTNEKLFF.

This clone was picked up a small number of times. V is TRBV11-2 and J is TRBJ1-3; 10 bases align to TRBD1. The trim removed 4 bases at V and 5 bases at J, leaving 5 bases unmatched. The CDR3 has 15 amino acids. Germline V lookup: CDR1 SGHAT, CDR2 FQNNGV. CDR3 protein: CASSSRQGARNTIYF. The CDR3 DNA is TGTGCCAGCAGCTCGAGACAGGGGGCTAGAAACACCATATATTTT.

The chain has TRBV15 and TRBJ2-1; D is possibly TRBD2 (7 bases). Trimming pared 0 bases from V and 1 base from J, leaving 13 bases between. In germline, CDR1 is LNHNV, CDR2 YYDKDF (reference sequence). This CDR3 has 17 amino acids. CDR3 sequence reads: CATSRDSGRGSYNEQFF. In DNA, the CDR3 is TGTGCCACCAGCAGAGATTCAGGGAGGGGGTCCTACAATGAGCAGTTCTTC.

V is TRBV6-1 and J is TRBJ1-5, with 8 bases that match TRBD1. The CDR3 totals 16 residues. The V segment lost 3 bases and the J segment 4 bases; nucleotides outside the gene matches: 8. Germline CDR1 MNHNS, CDR2 SASEGT. The CDR3 is CASSDRTGLSNQPQHF. CDR3 nucleotide sequence: TGTGCCAGCAGTGACCGGACAGGGCTTAGTAATCAGCCCCAGCATTTT.

This clone has a single count. The chain is built from TRBV16 and TRBJ2-7; D is perhaps TRBD1 or TRBD2 (5 bases each). The CDR3 is made up of 15 amino acids. The germline gives CDR1 KGHSY, CDR2 FQNENV. Trimming shortened V by 3 bases and J by 3 bases, and 15 bases separated the two germline ends. CDR3 bases: TGTGCCAGCAGCCACAGACTCGGGACCCTCTACGAGCAGTACTTC. Translating it yields CASSHRLGTLYEQYF.